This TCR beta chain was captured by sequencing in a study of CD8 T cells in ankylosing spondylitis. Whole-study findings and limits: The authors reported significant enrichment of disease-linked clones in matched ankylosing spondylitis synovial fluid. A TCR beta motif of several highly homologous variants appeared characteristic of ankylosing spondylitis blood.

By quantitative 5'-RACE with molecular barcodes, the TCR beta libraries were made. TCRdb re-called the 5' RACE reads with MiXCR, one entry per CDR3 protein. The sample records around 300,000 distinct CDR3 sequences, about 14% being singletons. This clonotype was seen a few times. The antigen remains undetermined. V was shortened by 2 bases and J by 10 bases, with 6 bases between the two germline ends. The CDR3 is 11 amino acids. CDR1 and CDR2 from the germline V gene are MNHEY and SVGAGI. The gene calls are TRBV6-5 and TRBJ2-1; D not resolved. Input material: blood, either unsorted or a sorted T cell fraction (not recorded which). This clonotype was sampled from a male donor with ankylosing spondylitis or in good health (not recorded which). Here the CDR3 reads CASSYAEEQFF. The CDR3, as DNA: TGTGCCAGCAGTTACGCGGAGGAGCAGTTCTTC.